This T cell receptor beta chain is from a study of blood T cells in healthy people across ages. Whole-study findings and limits: In long-lived donors, naive CD4+ cell counts and diversity exceeded those of aged donors.

Through a sample-barcoded 5' primer and a J-beta primer mix, a second PCR was run for about 6 to 11 cycles. TCRdb re-called the 5' RACE reads through MiXCR, storing one row per CDR3 protein. The repertoire holds 1,800,000 or so distinct CDR3 sequences, with about two fifths as singletons. Donation came from healthy Caucasian individuals in Russia who were aged roughly 6 to 95. The study isolated at least 6 million PBMCs from each sample. As concerns this clonotype: The antigen remains undetermined. A read error may account for a junction end that differs from germline.

This CDR3 region has 15 residues. Per germline, CDR1 DFQATT and CDR2 SNEGSKA (reference sequence). The specimen sequenced was blood. The TCR sequence derives from a human donor in good health. The V and J genes are TRBV20-1 and TRBJ1-2, with no clear D. CDR3 sequence reads: CRARDLVRSGYGYTF. CDR3 DNA sequence: TGCCGTGCTAGAGATCTGGTCAGGTCAGGCTATGGCTACACCTTC.